Each of the 14 T cell receptor beta chains below was sequenced from the same sample in a study of cytomegalovirus exposure and HLA in healthy donors. The PCR ran on 60 Vbeta and 13 Jbeta primers. The method was immunoSEQ multiplex PCR; TCRdb's version includes in-frame clones alone and lacks a portion of them. The table has roughly 200,000 clones, roughly 80% seen once; the top ten hold 0.6% to 0.7%. Specimen: PBMCs. The receptors shown here come from a boy between 10 and 17 years old in good health and CMV-seronegative.

The chain links TRBV5-4 to TRBJ2-7; a weak D match, TRBD1 (6 bases). Between the trimmed V and J ends, which lost 3 bases and 2 bases, there was a span of 15 bases. CDR1 and CDR2 (germline): SGHNT, YYREEE (reference sequence). This CDR3 contains 15 residues. The CDR3 nucleotides are TGTGCCAGCAGCTGGGGACAAAGTGTAACCTACGAGCAGTACTTC. Encoded protein: CASSWGQSVTYEQYF. Full variable domain (outside the CDR3, taken from reference TRBV5-4 and TRBJ2-7): ETGVTQSPTHLIKTRGQQVTLRCSSQSGHNTVSWYQQALGQGPQFIFQYYREEENGRGNFPPRFSGLQFPNYSSELNVNALELDDSALYLCASSWGQSVTYEQYFGPGTRLTVT.

The chain employs TRBV30 and TRBJ2-7; 11 bases are a match to TRBD1. V dropped 1 base and J dropped 3; count of bases not matched to a gene: 8. The CDR3 length is 16 residues. Germline-derived CDR1 and CDR2 are GTSNPN and SVGIG (reference sequence). The CDR3 loop reads CAWSAGTGGFSYEQYF. The CDR3 bases are TGTGCCTGGAGTGCCGGGACAGGGGGTTTCAGCTACGAGCAGTACTTC.

This clone was picked up one time. This chain links TRBV11-2 with TRBJ2-1; 10 bases align to TRBD1. The ends lost 4 bases at V and 7 bases at J; junction bases unmatched: 16. The CDR3 loop spans 18 amino acids. Germline loops: CDR1 SGHAT, CDR2 FQNNGV. CDR3 residues: CASSSGQGRYQGRNEQFF. CDR3 DNA: TGTGCCAGCAGCTCGGGACAGGGGAGGTACCAAGGGAGGAATGAGCAGTTCTTC.

V is TRBV18 and J is TRBJ1-2; D gene unclear. Trimming shortened V by 2 bases and J by 8 bases, and 15 bases separated the two germline ends. The CDR3 contains 14 residues. Germline values: CDR1 KGHSH, CDR2 LQKENI. In nucleotides, the CDR3 is TGTGCCAGCTCACCAAGCGGTCTAGCAGAAGGCTACACCTTC. It specifies CASSPSGLAEGYTF.

This chain links TRBV27 with TRBJ1-1; 7 bases match TRBD1. Trimming at V came to 6 bases and at J to 1 base, leaving 5 bases not matched to a gene. Germline lookup yields CDR1 MNHEY and CDR2 SMNVEV (reference sequence). The CDR3 is 14 residues long. The CDR3 loop is CASSPTGKNTEAFF. In DNA, the CDR3 is TGTGCCAGCAGCCCGACAGGGAAGAACACTGAAGCTTTCTTT.

This clone has only a few counts. This chain uses TRBV27 with TRBJ1-4; 7 bases are a match to TRBD1. Germline CDR1 is MNHEY and CDR2 is SMNVEV (reference sequence). CDR3 length: 14 amino acids. V lost 8 bases and J lost 5; bases outside the gene matches: 8. This chain's CDR3 is CASGRVGQNEKLFF. For the CDR3, the DNA is TGTGCCAGCGGGAGAGTGGGACAGAATGAAAAACTGTTTTTT.

The V call is TRBV2, the J call TRBJ2-1, with 8 bases that match TRBD2. Trimming removed 6 bases from V and 6 bases from J; junction bases left unmatched: 13. The CDR3 is 16 residues long. Germline V gives CDR1 SNHLY, CDR2 FYNNEI. CDR3 region: CASSHPTSGAFNEQFF. The CDR3 DNA is TGTGCCAGCAGCCACCCCACTAGCGGTGCGTTCAATGAGCAGTTCTTC.

V and J are TRBV5-1 and TRBJ2-3; D remains ambiguous. V was trimmed by 2 bases and J by 8 bases, leaving 15 bases between them. The CDR3 length is 14 residues. CDR1 SGHRS and CDR2 YFSETQ come from the germline V gene. The CDR3 bases are TGCGCCAGCAGCTTCTACCCATCGGTCGGTACGCAGTATTTT. Translating it yields CASSFYPSVGTQYF.

Turning to this clone: Relative to the germline gene, one junction end is altered; a read error may explain this. This chain connects TRBV15 to TRBJ2-7, with a weak D call TRBD1 (5 bases). CDR1 LNHNV and CDR2 YYDKDF come from the germline V gene (reference sequence). CDR3 length: 16 residues. In nucleotides, the CDR3 is TGTACCACCAGCAGGTCTCAGGGTTACCTGTCCTACGAGCAGTACTTC. It translates to CTTSRSQGYLSYEQYF.

J is TRBJ1-2 and V is TRBV6-5; TRBD1 is a possible D gene (6 bases). Germline CDR1 and CDR2: MNHEY and SVGAGI. This CDR3 has 15 residues. Between the trimmed V and J ends, which lost 6 bases and 6 bases, there was a span of 20 bases. The CDR3 here is CASSVVETGIDGYTF. In nucleotides, the CDR3 is TGTGCCAGCAGCGTGGTAGAAACAGGGATCGATGGCTACACCTTC.

The CDR3 region is CAWSRQGREKLFF. The CDR3 DNA reads as TGTGCCTGGAGTAGGCAGGGGAGAGAAAAACTGTTTTTT. The rearrangement joins TRBV30 to TRBJ1-4, with D possibly matching TRBD1 (6 bases). This CDR3 comprises 13 residues. CDR1 is GTSNPN, CDR2 SVGIG, per germline (reference sequence). Trimming removed 2 bases from V and 8 bases from J, with 12 bases in between.

The V and J genes are TRBV6-5 and TRBJ1-2, with 10 bases that match TRBD1. Germline V lookup: CDR1 MNHEY, CDR2 SVGAGI. The CDR3 consists of 15 residues. With V trimmed by 6 bases and J by 3 bases, 7 bases remained unmatched. CDR3 sequence reads: CASRFGQGVDYGYTF. The CDR3 nucleotides read TGTGCCAGCAGATTCGGACAGGGGGTGGACTATGGCTACACCTTC.

The V and J genes are TRBV2 and TRBJ2-7; 9 nucleotides align to TRBD1. Germline loops: CDR1 SNHLY, CDR2 FYNNEI. This CDR3 is built from 15 residues. V dropped 11 bases and J dropped 2; count of bases not matched to a gene: 13. The CDR3 DNA follows: TGTGCCGCAGGGCCCGGGGGGACAGGGCCCTACGAGCAGTACTTC. Translation gives CAAGPGGTGPYEQYF.

The CDR3 DNA follows: TGTGCCAGCAGCTTCATCTGGATAGCGGATCCCAAAGAGACCCAGTACTTC. Translation: CASSFIWIADPKETQYF. V is TRBV11-3 and J is TRBJ2-5, with D tentatively TRBD2 (6 bases). Per the germline V gene, CDR1 is SGHNT and CDR2 is YENEEA. The CDR3 runs 17 residues. Trimming took off 3 bases at V and 3 bases at J, with 20 bases between the two ends. The whole variable domain, remainder taken from reference TRBV11-3 and TRBJ2-5, is EAGVVQSPRYKIIEKKQPVAFWCNPISGHNTLYWYLQNLGQGPELLIRYENEEAVDDSQLPKDRFSAERLKGVDSTLKIQPAELGDSAVYLCASSFIWIADPKETQYFGPGTRLLVL.